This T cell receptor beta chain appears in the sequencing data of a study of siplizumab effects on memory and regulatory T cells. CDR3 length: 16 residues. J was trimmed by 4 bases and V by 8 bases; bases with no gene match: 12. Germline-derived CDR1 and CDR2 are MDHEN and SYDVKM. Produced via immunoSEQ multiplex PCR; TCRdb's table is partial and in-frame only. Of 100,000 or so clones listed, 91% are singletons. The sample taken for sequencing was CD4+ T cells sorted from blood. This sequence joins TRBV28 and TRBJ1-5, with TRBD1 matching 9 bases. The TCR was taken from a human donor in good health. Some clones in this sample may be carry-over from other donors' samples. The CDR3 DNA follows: TGTGCCAGCCAATATACAGGGGGCGCAGGAAATCAGCCCCAGCATTTT. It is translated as CASQYTGGAGNQPQHF.